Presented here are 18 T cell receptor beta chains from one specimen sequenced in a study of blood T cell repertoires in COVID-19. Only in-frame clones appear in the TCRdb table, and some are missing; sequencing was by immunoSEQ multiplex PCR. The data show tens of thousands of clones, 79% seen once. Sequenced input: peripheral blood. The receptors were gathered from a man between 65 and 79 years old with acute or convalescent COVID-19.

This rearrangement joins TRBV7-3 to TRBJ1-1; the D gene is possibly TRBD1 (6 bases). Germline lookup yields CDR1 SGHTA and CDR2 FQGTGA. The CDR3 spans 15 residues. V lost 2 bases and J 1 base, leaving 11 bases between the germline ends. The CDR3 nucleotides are TGTGCCAGCAGCTTAGGCGCCAGGGGGAACACTGAAGCTTTCTTT. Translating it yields CASSLGARGNTEAFF.

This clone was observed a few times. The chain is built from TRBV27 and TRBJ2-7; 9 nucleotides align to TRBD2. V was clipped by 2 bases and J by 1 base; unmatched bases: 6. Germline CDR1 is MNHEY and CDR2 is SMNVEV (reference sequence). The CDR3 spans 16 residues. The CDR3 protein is CASSLVSSGGSYEQYF. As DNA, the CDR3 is TGTGCCAGCAGTTTAGTTAGTAGCGGGGGATCCTACGAGCAGTACTTC.

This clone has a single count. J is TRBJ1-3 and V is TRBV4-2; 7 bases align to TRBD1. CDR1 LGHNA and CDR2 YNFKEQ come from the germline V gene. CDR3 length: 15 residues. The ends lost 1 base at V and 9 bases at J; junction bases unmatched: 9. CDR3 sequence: CASSQGVRGLGTIYF. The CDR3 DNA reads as TGTGCCAGCAGCCAAGGGGTCAGGGGGTTGGGCACCATATATTTT.

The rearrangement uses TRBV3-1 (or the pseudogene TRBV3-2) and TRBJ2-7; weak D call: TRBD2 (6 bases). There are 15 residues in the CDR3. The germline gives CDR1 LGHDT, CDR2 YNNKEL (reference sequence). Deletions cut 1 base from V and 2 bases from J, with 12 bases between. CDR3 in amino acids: CASSQAGTVAYEQYF. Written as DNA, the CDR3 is TGTGCCAGCAGCCAAGCGGGGACTGTGGCCTACGAGCAGTACTTC.

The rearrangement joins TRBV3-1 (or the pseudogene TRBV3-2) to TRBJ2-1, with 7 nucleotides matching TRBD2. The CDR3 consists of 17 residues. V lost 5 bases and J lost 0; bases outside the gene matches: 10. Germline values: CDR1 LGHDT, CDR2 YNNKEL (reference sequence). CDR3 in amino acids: CASSIGAGVSSYNEQFF. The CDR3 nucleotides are TGTGCCAGCAGCATCGGGGCGGGGGTCAGCTCCTACAATGAGCAGTTCTTC.

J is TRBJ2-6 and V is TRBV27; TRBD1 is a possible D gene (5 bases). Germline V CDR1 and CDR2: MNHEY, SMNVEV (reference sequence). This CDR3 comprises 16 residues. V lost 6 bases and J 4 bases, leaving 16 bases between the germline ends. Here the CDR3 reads CASRPHRPPGANVLTF. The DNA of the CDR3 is TGTGCCAGCAGGCCTCACAGGCCACCCGGGGCCAACGTCCTGACTTTC.

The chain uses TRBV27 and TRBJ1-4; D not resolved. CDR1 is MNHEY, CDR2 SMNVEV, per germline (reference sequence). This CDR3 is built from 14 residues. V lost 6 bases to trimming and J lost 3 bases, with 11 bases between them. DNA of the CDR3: TGTGCCAGCAGGGAATCAGGATCTAATGAAAAACTGTTTTTT. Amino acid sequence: CASRESGSNEKLFF.

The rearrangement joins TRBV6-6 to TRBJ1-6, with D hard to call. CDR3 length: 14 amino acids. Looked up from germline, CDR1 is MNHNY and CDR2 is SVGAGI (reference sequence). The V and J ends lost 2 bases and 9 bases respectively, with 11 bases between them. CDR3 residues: CASSYPEEGSPLHF. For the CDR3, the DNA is TGTGCCAGCAGTTACCCGGAGGAAGGTTCACCCCTCCACTTT.

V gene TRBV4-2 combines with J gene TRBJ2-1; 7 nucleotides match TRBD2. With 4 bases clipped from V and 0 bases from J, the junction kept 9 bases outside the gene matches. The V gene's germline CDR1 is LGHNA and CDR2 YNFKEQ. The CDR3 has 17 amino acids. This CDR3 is CASSPPAGESSYNEQFF. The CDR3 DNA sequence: TGTGCCAGCAGCCCTCCGGCGGGGGAGTCCTCCTACAATGAGCAGTTCTTC.

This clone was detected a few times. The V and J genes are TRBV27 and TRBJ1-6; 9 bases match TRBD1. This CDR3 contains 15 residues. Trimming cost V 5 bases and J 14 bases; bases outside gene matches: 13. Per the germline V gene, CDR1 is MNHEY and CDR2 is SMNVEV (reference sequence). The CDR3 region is CASSPLDRGPGTLHF. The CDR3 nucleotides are TGTGCCAGCAGTCCCCTGGACAGGGGACCTGGGACCCTCCACTTT.

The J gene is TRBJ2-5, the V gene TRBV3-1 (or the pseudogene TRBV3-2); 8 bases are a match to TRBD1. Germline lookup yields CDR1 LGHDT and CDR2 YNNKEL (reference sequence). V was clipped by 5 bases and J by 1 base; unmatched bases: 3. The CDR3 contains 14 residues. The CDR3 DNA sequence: TGTGCCAGCAGCTTGACAGGGGCCCAAGAGACCCAGTACTTC. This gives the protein CASSLTGAQETQYF.

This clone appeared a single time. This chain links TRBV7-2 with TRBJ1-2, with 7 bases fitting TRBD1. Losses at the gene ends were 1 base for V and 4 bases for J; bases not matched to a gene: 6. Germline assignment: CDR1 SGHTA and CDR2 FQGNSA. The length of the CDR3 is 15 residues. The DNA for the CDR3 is TGTGCCAGCAGCTTAGGAGGGGGCGGAATCTATGGCTACACCTTC. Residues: CASSLGGGGIYGYTF.

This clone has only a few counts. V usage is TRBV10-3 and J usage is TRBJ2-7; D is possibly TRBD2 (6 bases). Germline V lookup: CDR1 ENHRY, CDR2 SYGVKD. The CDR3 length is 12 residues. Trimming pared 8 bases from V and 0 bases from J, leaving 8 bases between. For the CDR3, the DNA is TGTGCCATCGGGGGGAACTCCTACGAGCAGTACTTC. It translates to CAIGGNSYEQYF.

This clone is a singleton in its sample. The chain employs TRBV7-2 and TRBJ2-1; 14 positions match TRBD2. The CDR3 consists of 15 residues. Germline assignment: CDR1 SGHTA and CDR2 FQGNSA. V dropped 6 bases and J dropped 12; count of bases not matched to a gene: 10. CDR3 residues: CASRSAGLAGDRQFF. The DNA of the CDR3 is TGTGCCAGCAGGTCAGCGGGACTAGCGGGAGATCGGCAGTTCTTC.

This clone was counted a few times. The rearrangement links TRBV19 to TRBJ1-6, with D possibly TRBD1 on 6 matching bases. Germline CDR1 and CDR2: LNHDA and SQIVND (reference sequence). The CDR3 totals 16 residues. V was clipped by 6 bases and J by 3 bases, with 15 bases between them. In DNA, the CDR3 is TGTGCCAGTAGACCTTCCGGGACATACTATAATTCACCCCTCCACTTT. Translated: CASRPSGTYYNSPLHF.

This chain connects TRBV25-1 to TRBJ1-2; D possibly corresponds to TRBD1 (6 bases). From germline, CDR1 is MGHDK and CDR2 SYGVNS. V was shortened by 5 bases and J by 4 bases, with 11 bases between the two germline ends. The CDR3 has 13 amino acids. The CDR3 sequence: CASSSTGRYGYTF. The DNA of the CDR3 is TGTGCCAGCAGTTCGACAGGACGCTATGGCTACACCTTC.

DNA for the CDR3: TGTGCCAGCAGCTTGGGGGGAGGGAACACTGAAGCTTTCTTT. Translating gives CASSLGGGNTEAFF. The chain employs TRBV7-3 and TRBJ1-1; D possibly corresponds to TRBD1 (5 bases). V lost 3 bases, J lost 1 base, and 9 bases lay in between. This CDR3 is built from 14 residues. CDR1 is SGHTA, CDR2 FQGTGA, per germline.

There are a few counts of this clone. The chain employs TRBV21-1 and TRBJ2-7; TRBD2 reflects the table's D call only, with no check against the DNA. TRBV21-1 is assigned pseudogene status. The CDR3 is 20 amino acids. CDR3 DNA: TGTGCCAGCAGCCCTCGGACTAGCGGGAGGTCCCCCTACGAAGGGAACGAGCAGTACTTC. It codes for CASSPRTSGRSPYEGNEQYF.